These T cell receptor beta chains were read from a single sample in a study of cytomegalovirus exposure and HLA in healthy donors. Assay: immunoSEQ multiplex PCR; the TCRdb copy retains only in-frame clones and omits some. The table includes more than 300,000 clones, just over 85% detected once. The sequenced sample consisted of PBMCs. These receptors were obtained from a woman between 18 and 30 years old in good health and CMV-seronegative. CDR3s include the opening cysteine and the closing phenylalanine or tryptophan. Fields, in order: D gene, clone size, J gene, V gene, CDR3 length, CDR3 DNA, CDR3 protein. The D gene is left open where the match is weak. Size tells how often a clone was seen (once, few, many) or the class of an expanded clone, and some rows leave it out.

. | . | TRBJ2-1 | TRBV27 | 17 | TGTGCCAGCAGTCCATCTCCGGCAGGGCAGACCCCTCGAGAGCAGTTCTTC | CASSPSPAGQTPREQFF
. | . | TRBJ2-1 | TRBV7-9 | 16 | TGTGCCAGCAGCCGGGGACTCTCAAGCTCCTACAATGAGCAGTTCTTC | CASSRGLSSSYNEQFF
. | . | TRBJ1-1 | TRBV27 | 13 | TGTGCCAGCGCGGGAGCCCGGAGTACTGAAGCTTTCTTT | CASAGARSTEAFF
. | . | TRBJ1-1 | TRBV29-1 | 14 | TGCAGCGTCCCATCAGGGTTTATGAACACTGAAGCTTTCTTT | CSVPSGFMNTEAFF
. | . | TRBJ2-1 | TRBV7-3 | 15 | TGTGCCAGCAGCTTAACCCCGGGGTCGAGGAATGAGCAGTTCTTC | CASSLTPGSRNEQFF
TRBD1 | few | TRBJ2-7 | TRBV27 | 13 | TGTGCCAGCAGGACAGGGTCCTCCTACGAGCAGTACTTC | CASRTGSSYEQYF
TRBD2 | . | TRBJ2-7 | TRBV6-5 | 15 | TGTGCCAGCAGCCACCAAGCGGGAGATTCGTACGAGCAGTACTTC | CASSHQAGDSYEQYF
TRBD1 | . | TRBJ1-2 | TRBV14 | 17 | TGTGCCAGCAGCCAGGCCGGGACAGGGAAAGCTAACTATGGCTACACCTTC | CASSQAGTGKANYGYTF
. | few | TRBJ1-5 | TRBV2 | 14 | TGTGCCAGCAGTGAATGGGGGCAGATCCAGCCCCAGCATTTT | CASSEWGQIQPQHF
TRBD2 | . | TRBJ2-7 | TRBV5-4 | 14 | TGTGCCAGCAGCCATGCGGGGACTATCTACGAGCAGTACTTC | CASSHAGTIYEQYF
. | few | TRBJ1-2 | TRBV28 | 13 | TGTGCCAGCAGGCTGTCCGAGGGATATGGCTACACCTTC | CASRLSEGYGYTF
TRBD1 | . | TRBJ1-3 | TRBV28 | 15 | TGTGCCAGCAGTTCGACAGGGAACTCTGGAAACACCATATATTTT | CASSSTGNSGNTIYF
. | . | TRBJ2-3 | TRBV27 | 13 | TGTGCCAGCAGTTTACTGAGCACAGATACGCAGTATTTT | CASSLLSTDTQYF
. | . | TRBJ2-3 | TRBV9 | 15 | TGTGCCAGCAGCCTCACAGGGCTCAGCACAGATACGCAGTATTTT | CASSLTGLSTDTQYF
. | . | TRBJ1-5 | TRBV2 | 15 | TGTGCCAGCGGCCCCGGCGAGGGGGAGATCCAGCCCCAGCATTTT | CASGPGEGEIQPQHF
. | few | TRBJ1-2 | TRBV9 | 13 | TGTGCCAGCACCATCAGTAGCGACTATGGCTACACCTTC | CASTISSDYGYTF
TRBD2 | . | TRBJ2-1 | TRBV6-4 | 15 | TGTGCCAGCAGTGAGAGGACTAGCGGGGACAATGAGCAGTTCTTC | CASSERTSGDNEQFF
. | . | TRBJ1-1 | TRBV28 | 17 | TGTGCCAGCAGTTTATGGGGAGGACGGCGACGGGGCACTGAAGCTTTCTTT | CASSLWGGRRRGTEAFF
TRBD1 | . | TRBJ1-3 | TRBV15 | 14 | TGTGCCACCAGCGGGACAGGGGTTGGAAACACCATATATTTT | CATSGTGVGNTIYF
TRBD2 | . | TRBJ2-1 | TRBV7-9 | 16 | TGTGCCAGCAGCTTAGCTGCTAGCGGTTCCTACAATGAGCAGTTCTTC | CASSLAASGSYNEQFF
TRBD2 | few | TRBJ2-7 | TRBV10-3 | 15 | TGTGCCATCAGTGAGGGGCGGGAGGTCTCCTACGAGCAGTACTTC | CAISEGREVSYEQYF
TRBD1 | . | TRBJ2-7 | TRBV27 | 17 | TGTGCCAGCACCCATCTCTTCCCGACAGGGCCCCTTCACGAGCAGTACTTC | CASTHLFPTGPLHEQYF
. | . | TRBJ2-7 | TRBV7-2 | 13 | TGTGCCAGCAGCTTAGGGGGGCGGGACGAGCAGTACTTC | CASSLGGRDEQYF
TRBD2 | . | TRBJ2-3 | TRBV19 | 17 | TGTGCCAGTAGTATAGTTCGGACTAGCGGGACAGAAGATACGCAGTATTTT | CASSIVRTSGTEDTQYF
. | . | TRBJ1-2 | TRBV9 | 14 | TGTGCCAGCAGGAGCGGGGATGGGGACTATGGCTACACCTTC | CASRSGDGDYGYTF
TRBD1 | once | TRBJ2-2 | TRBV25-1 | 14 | TGTGCCAGCAGTGCTGACAGGGGGACCGGGGAGCTGTTTTTT | CASSADRGTGELFF
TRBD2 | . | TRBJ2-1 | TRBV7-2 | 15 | TGTGCCAGCAGCCACTCTAGCGGCTCCTACAATGAGCAGTTCTTC | CASSHSSGSYNEQFF
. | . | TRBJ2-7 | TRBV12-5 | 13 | TGTGCTAGTGGATCCACAGGGTCCCACGAGCAGTACTTC | CASGSTGSHEQYF
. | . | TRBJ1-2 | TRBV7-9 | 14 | TGTGCCAGCAGCTTAGGGTTGGGCGGGGAAGCCTACACCTTC | CASSLGLGGEAYTF
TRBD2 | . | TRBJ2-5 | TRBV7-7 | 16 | TGTGCCAGCAGCTTAGCCTCGATTAGCGGGGAGGAGACCCAGTACTTC | CASSLASISGEETQYF
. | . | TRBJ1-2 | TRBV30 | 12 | TGTGCCTCTGGAGATCGGTTGTATGGCTACACCTTC | CASGDRLYGYTF
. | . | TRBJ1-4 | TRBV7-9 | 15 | TGTGCCAGCAGCTTAGAATGGGCCCCTAATGAAAAACTGTTTTTT | CASSLEWAPNEKLFF
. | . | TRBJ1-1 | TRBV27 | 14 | TGTGCCAGCAGTTTAGCGGGTTGGGACACTGAAGCTTTCTTT | CASSLAGWDTEAFF
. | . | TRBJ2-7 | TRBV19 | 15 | TGTGCCAGTAGTATGTCCGGGAGATCGGCCTACGAGCAGTACTTC | CASSMSGRSAYEQYF
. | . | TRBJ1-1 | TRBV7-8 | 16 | TGTGCCAGCAGCTTAGCGGGGAGGACTATTAACACTGAAGCTTTCTTT | CASSLAGRTINTEAFF
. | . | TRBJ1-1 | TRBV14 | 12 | TGTGCCAGCAGCCGCGTAAACACTGAAGCTTTCTTT | CASSRVNTEAFF
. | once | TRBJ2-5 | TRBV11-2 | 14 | TGTGCCAGCAGCCTCGTGGGGACACAAGAGACCCAGTACTTC | CASSLVGTQETQYF
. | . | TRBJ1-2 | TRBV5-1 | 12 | TGCGCCAGCAGCTTGGGGGCAGCCAGCTACACCTTC | CASSLGAASYTF
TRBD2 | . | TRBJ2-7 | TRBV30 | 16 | TGTGCCTGGAGTGTACTTCTAGCGGGGGCCTCCTACGAGCAGTACTTC | CAWSVLLAGASYEQYF
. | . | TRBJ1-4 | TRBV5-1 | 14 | TGCGCCAGCAGCTTCGGGGGGCTCGAGGAAAAACTGTTTTTT | CASSFGGLEEKLFF
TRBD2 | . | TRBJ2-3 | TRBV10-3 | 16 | TGTGCCATCAGTGGGACTAGCGGGGGGAGCACAGATACGCAGTATTTT | CAISGTSGGSTDTQYF
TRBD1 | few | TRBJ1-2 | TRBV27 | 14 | TGTGCCAGCAGTTCAGGGACAGGGAACTATGGCTACACCTTC | CASSSGTGNYGYTF
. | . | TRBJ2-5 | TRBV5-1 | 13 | TGCGCCAGCAGCCGACAGAGTCGAGAGACCCAGTACTTC | CASSRQSRETQYF
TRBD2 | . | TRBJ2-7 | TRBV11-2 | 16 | TGTGCCAGCAGCTTGGTAGCGGGAGATAACTCCTACGAGCAGTACTTC | CASSLVAGDNSYEQYF
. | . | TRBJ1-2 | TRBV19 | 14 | TGTGCCAGTACCCCAAACTCAGGGGTGTATGGCTACACCTTC | CASTPNSGVYGYTF